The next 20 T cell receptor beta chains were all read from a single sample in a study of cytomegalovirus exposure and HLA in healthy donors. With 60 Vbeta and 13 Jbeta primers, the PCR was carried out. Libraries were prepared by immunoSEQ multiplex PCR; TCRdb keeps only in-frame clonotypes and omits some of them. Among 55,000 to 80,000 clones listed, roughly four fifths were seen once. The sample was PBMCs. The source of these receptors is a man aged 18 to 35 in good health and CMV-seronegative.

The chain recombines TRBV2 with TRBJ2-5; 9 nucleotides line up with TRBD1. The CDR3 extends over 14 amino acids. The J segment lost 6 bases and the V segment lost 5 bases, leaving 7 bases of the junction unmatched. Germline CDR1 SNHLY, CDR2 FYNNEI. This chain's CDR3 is CASSSGQGGKTQYF. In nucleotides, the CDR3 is TGTGCCAGCAGTTCGGGACAGGGTGGAAAGACCCAGTACTTC.

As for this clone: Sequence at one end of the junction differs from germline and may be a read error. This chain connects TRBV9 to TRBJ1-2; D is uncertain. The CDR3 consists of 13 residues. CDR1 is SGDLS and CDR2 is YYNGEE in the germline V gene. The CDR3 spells CASSVAVNYDYTF. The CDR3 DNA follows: TGTGCCAGCAGCGTAGCAGTCAACTATGACTACACCTTC.

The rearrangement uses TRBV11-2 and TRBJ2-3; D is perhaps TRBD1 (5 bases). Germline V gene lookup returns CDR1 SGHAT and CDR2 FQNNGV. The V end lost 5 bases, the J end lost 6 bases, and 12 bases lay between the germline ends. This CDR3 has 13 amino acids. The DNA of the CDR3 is TGTGCCAGCAGCCCCCCCAGGGTTGATACGCAGTATTTT. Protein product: CASSPPRVDTQYF.

The CDR3 sequence is CASSPLATAPKTQYF. The CDR3 nucleotides read TGTGCCAGCAGCCCACTAGCGACAGCCCCCAAGACCCAGTACTTC. V usage is TRBV5-8 and J usage is TRBJ2-5; 7 positions match TRBD2. Unmatched junction bases numbered 12, after V lost 4 bases and J lost 6 bases. The CDR3 runs 15 residues. Germline lookup yields CDR1 SGHTS and CDR2 YDEGEE.

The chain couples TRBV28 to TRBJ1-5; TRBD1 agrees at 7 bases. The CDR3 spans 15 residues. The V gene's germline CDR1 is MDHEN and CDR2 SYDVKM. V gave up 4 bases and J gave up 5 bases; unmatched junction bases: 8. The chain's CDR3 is CASSSSGTEDQPQHF. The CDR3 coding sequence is TGTGCCAGCAGTTCCTCCGGGACAGAGGATCAGCCCCAGCATTTT.

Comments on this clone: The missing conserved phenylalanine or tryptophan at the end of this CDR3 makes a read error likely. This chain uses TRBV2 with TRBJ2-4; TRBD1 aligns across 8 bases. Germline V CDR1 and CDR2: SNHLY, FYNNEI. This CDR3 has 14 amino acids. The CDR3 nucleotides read TGTGCCAGCAGCGAAGAAGGACAGGGTCACATTCAGTACTTG. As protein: CASSEEGQGHIQYL.

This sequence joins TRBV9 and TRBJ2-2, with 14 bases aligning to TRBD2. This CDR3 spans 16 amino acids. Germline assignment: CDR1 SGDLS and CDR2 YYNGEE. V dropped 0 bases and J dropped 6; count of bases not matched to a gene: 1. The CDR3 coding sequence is TGTGCCAGCAGCGTAGGACTAGCGGGGGGGCCCGGGGAGCTGTTTTTT. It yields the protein CASSVGLAGGPGELFF.

CDR3 nucleotides: TGTGCCAGCAGAGTAGTGACCAGGGGCGTTACGCAGTATTTT. The encoded protein is CASRVVTRGVTQYF. The chain joins TRBV2 to TRBJ2-3; perhaps TRBD1 as D (6 bases). The V and J ends lost 6 bases and 8 bases respectively, with 18 bases between them. Germline V gene data show CDR1 as SNHLY and CDR2 as FYNNEI. There are 14 residues in the CDR3.

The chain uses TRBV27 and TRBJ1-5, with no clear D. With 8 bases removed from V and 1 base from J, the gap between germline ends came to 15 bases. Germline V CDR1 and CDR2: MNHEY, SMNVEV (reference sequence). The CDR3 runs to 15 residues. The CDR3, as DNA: TGTGCCAGCGGCCGGGAGGCTTGGAGCAATCAGCCCCAGCATTTT. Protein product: CASGREAWSNQPQHF.

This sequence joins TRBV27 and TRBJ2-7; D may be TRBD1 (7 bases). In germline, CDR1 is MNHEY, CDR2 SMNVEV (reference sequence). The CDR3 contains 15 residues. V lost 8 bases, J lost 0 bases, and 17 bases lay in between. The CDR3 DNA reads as TGTGCCAGCTCCCTAGGGGGGACAGTCTCCTACGAGCAGTACTTC. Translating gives CASSLGGTVSYEQYF.

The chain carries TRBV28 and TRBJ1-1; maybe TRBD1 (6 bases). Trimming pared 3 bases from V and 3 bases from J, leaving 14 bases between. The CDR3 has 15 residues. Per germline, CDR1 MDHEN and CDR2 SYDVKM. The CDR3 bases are TGTGCCAGCAGTTTCACAGGGTCCGATTACACTGAAGCTTTCTTT. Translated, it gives CASSFTGSDYTEAFF.

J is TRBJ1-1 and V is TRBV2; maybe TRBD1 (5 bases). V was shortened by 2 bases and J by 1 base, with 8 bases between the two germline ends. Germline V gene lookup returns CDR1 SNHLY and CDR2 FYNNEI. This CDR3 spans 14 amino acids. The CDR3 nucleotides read TGTGCCAGCAGTGAACTGACAGCGAACACTGAAGCTTTCTTT. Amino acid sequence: CASSELTANTEAFF.

The CDR3 here is CASSSRQGKYTIYF. DNA of the CDR3: TGTGCCAGCAGCTCAAGACAGGGGAAATACACCATATATTTT. The J gene is TRBJ1-3, the V gene TRBV7-9; 8 bases align to TRBD1. J was trimmed by 8 bases and V by 4 bases; bases with no gene match: 7. Germline CDR1 reads SEHNR; CDR2 reads FQNEAQ (reference sequence). This CDR3 spans 14 amino acids.

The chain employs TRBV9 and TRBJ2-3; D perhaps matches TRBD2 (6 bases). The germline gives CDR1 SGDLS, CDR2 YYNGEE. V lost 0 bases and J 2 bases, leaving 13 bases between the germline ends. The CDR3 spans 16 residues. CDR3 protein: CASSVENLATTDTQYF. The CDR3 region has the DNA TGTGCCAGCAGCGTAGAAAACCTAGCGACCACAGATACGCAGTATTTT.

The CDR3 DNA reads as TGTGCCTGGAGCCGGGACAGGGGGTTGGGCGAGCAGTACTTC. It yields the protein CAWSRDRGLGEQYF. V usage is TRBV30 and J usage is TRBJ2-7, with 11 bases fitting TRBD1. Germline V gene lookup returns CDR1 GTSNPN and CDR2 SVGIG (reference sequence). The CDR3 runs 14 residues. V lost 3 bases to trimming and J lost 6 bases; unmatched junction nucleotides: 7.

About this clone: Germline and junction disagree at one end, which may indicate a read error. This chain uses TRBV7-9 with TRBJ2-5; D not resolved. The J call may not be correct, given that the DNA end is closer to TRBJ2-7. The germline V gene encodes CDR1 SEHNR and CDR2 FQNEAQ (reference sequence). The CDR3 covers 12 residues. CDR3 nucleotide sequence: TGTGCCAGCAGCACGATCTCCCACGAGCAGTACTTC. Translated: CASSTISHEQYF.

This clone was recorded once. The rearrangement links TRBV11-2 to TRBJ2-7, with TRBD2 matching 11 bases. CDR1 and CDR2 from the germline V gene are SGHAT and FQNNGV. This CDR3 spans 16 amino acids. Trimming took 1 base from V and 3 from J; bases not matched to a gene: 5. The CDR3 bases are TGTGCCAGCAGCTTAGGACTAGCGGGGCCCCTCTACGAGCAGTACTTC. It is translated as CASSLGLAGPLYEQYF.

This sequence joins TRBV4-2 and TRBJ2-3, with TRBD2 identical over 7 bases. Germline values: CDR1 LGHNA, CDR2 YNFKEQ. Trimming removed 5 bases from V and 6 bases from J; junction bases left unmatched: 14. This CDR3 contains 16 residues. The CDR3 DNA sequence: TGTGCCAGCAGCATCAGGTCGGGGAGGGCCCCTGATACGCAGTATTTT. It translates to CASSIRSGRAPDTQYF.

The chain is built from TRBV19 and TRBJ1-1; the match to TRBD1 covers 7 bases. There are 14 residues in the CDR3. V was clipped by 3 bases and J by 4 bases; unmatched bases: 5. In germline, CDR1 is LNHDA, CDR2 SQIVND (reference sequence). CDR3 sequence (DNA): TGTGCCAGTAGTATCTTACAGGGGAGCACTGAAGCTTTCTTT. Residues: CASSILQGSTEAFF.

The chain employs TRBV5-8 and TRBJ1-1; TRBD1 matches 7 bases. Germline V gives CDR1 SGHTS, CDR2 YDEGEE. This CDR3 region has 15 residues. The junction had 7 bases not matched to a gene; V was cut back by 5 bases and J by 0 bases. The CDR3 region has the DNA TGTGCCAGCAGAAAGCCGGGGACAGTGAACACTGAAGCTTTCTTT. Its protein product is CASRKPGTVNTEAFF.